This T cell receptor beta chain was found in a study of radiation and T cells in renal cell carcinoma (TCRdb year 2020). As for the study more broadly: In total, 50 to 60 samples underwent TCR beta sequencing: 25 or so tumors plus 27 peripheral blood samples. In the 40 to 60 samples combined, 4,016,671 unique CDR3 nucleotide sequences were found, encoding roughly 3,000,000 unique CDR3 amino acid sequences. Here is what the overall study found, with its caveats: Because only small tumor regions of 0.9 to 1 g were available, the study did not capture intratumoral heterogeneity. No pretreatment tumor biopsies were available, so the baseline intratumoral presence of clonotypes could not be determined. The single-armed trial design could not address effects of radiation dose or scheduling on the TCR repertoire. In blood, the top tumor clonotypes increased from baseline to 2 weeks after radiation and then shrank by 4 weeks, which suggests a temporary expansion of tumor-resident clones. Irradiated tumors contained more dominant CDR3 motifs, and these motifs occupied a larger share of the repertoire than in control tumors. Higher TCR clonality was observed in irradiated tumors than in controls, with an average of approximately 54% of the repertoire accounted for by the top 100 clonotypes, compared with roughly 45% in nephrectomy-only tumors.

Explained via the paper, the time point label denotes: tumor resected at nephrectomy. The sample's treatment or condition label, decoded: 15 Gy SBRT to primary tumor, nephrectomy 4 weeks later. Samples came from a clinical trial, in which primary renal cell carcinomas received 15 Gy stereotactic body radiation therapy followed by nephrectomy 4 weeks later. Every patient's renal cell carcinoma showed clear cell pathology. Tumors were dissociated mechanically, digested with collagenase/hyaluronidase at 37 degrees C, processed in gentleMACS C tubes, and stored in liquid nitrogen. The QIAamp DNA Blood Mini Kit (Qiagen) was used to prepare genomic DNA for TCR sequencing. The analyses included just those samples that passed every quality control check. TCR beta libraries were generated from genomic DNA with the immunoSEQ kit, following the manufacturer's recommendations. To prepare libraries, a first multiplex PCR with proprietary primers was run, followed by a second PCR that added unique barcodes, and a bead cleanup was done after each round. Each sample batch included a kit-provided positive control reaction and a negative control reaction. The final libraries were assessed on an Agilent 4200 TapeStation D1000 ScreenTape, pooled by volume, and quantified by qPCR. Sequencing was performed on an Illumina NextSeq500 using a MidOutput 150-cycle cartridge, with 156 Read1 cycles, 15 Index1 cycles, and the kit custom primers. The pooled library was loaded at 0.75 to 1 pM, and about 21% PhiX control was spiked in. On the study's bioinformatics: Vendor-processed data were analyzed in R, with a clonotype defined as all T cells sharing the same CDR3 nucleotide sequence. In the clone abundance analyses, frequencies were normalized to the 10,000 most abundant clones in each sample. Public T cell clones, averaging fewer than five per sample, were removed before analysis. The dominant motif analysis was done with ImmunoMap using the PAM10 matrix, a gap penalty of 30, and a homology threshold of 0.3, and motifs with a cumulative frequency of at least 0.01 were considered dominant. Tumor-enriched clonotypes and baseline blood-enriched clonotypes were defined as those with an abundance difference of at least 32-fold between compartments. Tumor-blood repertoire similarity was measured with the Baroni-Urbani and Buser coefficient, and groups were compared using two-tailed Wilcoxon tests in R. The table comes from immuneACCESS by way of TCRdb, which keeps in-frame sequences with V and J called. Part of the clones is missing from these tables; in studies checked, under half for an unresolved V gene and the rest for unknown reasons. The DNA gave D and trimming, while V, J and clone size come from that table. The sample table holds approximately 24,000 clones, of which around 46% were seen once. 16% of the sample is held by the ten biggest clonotypes.

V drops 6 bases and J drops 3 bases, leaving 11 bases in between. Counted from cysteine to phenylalanine, this CDR3 has 13 amino acids. The CDR3 DNA has 39 bases and is translated from base 1. The germline V gene supplies CDR1 MNHEY and CDR2 SVGAGI. Only one count was recorded for this clone. Its binding antigen is unknown. Base-call qualities are not available, and no considerably larger clone is one nucleotide away. This TCR was recovered from a woman between 50 and 59 years old with renal cell carcinoma. This specimen consisted of tumor tissue, obtained from a patient whose treatment included radiotherapy and nephrectomy. The rearrangement joined TRBV6-5 to TRBJ1-2; the D gene is not confidently resolved. The sequence in DNA is TGTGCCAGCAGACCGGACGGGGACTATGGCTACACCTTC. Translated, it reads CASRPDGDYGYTF.